The 15 T cell receptor beta chains reported below all come from one sample, sequenced in a study of blood T cells in healthy people across ages. A J-beta primer mix and a sample-barcoded 5' primer were used in a second PCR of roughly 6 to 12 cycles. TCRdb re-derived calls from the 5' RACE reads in MiXCR, one entry per CDR3 protein. This sample carries fewer than 700,000 distinct CDR3 sequences, 40% to 45% of them seen once, and the ten largest clones take 25% to 30%. Sequenced input: blood. These TCRs come from an elderly man in good health.

A few counts support this clonotype. The chain has TRBV6-5 and TRBJ2-1; D may be TRBD1 or TRBD2 (6 bases each). Germline V gene sequence: CDR1 MNHEY, CDR2 SVGAGI. V was clipped by 6 bases and J by 8 bases, with 17 bases between them. There are 14 residues in the CDR3. The CDR3 sequence is CASRTGAAFHEQFF. In DNA form, the CDR3 reads TGTGCCAGCAGAACGGGGGCCGCGTTCCATGAGCAGTTCTTC.

This clonotype was found many times. The rearrangement links TRBV7-2 to TRBJ2-3, with 10 bases aligning to TRBD2. The CDR3 has 16 amino acids. CDR1 and CDR2 from the germline V gene are SGHTA and FQGNSA. Trimming at V came to 4 bases and at J to 0 bases, leaving 4 bases not matched to a gene. The DNA of the CDR3 is TGTGCCAGCAGCTCGGTAGCGGGAGGTAGCACAGATACGCAGTATTTT. The encoded protein is CASSSVAGGSTDTQYF.

The V call is TRBV29-1, the J call TRBJ2-1, with a possible D match to TRBD2 (5 bases). V dropped 6 bases and J dropped 2 bases, with 11 bases sitting between them. The germline V gene encodes CDR1 SQVTM and CDR2 ANQGSEA. The CDR3 length is 13 residues. The CDR3: CSVLAVTYNEQFF. CDR3 bases: TGCAGCGTCCTAGCAGTAACCTACAATGAGCAGTTCTTC.

The chain combines TRBV20-1 with TRBJ2-3; D may match TRBD1 or TRBD2 (6 bases each). The CDR3 spans 15 residues. The V end was cut by 0 bases, the J end by 3 bases, with 13 bases between. Germline CDR1 reads DFQATT; CDR2 reads SNEGSKA (reference sequence). This CDR3 reads CSARDPGARTDTQYF. CDR3 sequence (DNA): TGCAGTGCTAGAGATCCGGGGGCTAGGACAGATACGCAGTATTTT.

The CDR3 here is CAISEAKRLSGTSGTDTQYF. Written as DNA, the CDR3 is TGTGCCATCAGTGAGGCAAAGCGACTATCCGGGACTAGCGGCACAGATACGCAGTATTTT. The chain combines TRBV10-3 with TRBJ2-3; 10 bases map to TRBD2. V trimming: 2 bases; J trimming: 1 base; junction bases outside the gene matches: 15. Germline CDR1 reads ENHRY; CDR2 reads SYGVKD. CDR3 length equals 20 residues.

This chain links TRBV6-2 or TRBV6-3 with TRBJ2-3; D is unclear. Germline loops: CDR1 MNHEY, CDR2 SVGEGT. CDR3 length: 15 amino acids. With 2 bases removed from V and 0 bases from J, the gap between germline ends came to 9 bases. CDR3 in amino acids: CASSYPTSSTDTQYF. DNA of the CDR3: TGTGCCAGCAGTTACCCGACATCTAGCACAGATACGCAGTATTTT.

This clonotype was counted only a few times. The junction differs from germline at one of its ends, possibly a read error. J is TRBJ2-5 and V is TRBV5-1; TRBD2 matches at 14 bases. This CDR3 has 15 residues. Germline V gene lookup returns CDR1 SGHRS and CDR2 YFSETQ. The CDR3 DNA is TGTGCCAGCAGTCCGGGACTAGCGGGAGTAGAGACCCAGTACTTC. This gives the protein CASSPGLAGVETQYF.

This sequence joins TRBV4-1 and TRBJ2-7, with 12 bases that match TRBD2. Trimming took 1 base from V and 7 from J; bases not matched to a gene: 5. The CDR3 sequence is 15 residues long. CDR1 is MGHRA, CDR2 YSYEKL, per germline. CDR3 residues: CASSQGTSGRREQYF. CDR3 in DNA: TGCGCCAGCAGCCAAGGCACTAGCGGGAGGCGTGAGCAGTACTTC.

A word on this clonotype: This may be a read error, as it is one base from a much larger clone. This chain links TRBV20-1 with TRBJ2-7; D ambiguous. Germline CDR1 reads DFQATT; CDR2 reads SNEGSKA (reference sequence). The CDR3 covers 14 residues. CDR3 nucleotide sequence: TGCAGTGCTAGAGATCCCCAACCACGATACGAGCGGTACTTC. This sequence encodes CSARDPQPRYERYF.

This clonotype occurred many times. The V gene is TRBV4-3, the J gene TRBJ2-7, with D maybe TRBD2 (6 bases). The germline CDR1 and CDR2 sequences are LGHNA and YSLEER. The V and J ends lost 8 bases and 4 bases respectively, with 21 bases between them. The CDR3 length is 15 residues. The CDR3 region has the DNA TGCGCCAGCCGCTCTAGCGTTAATGGCGGATACGAGCAGTACTTC. The encoded protein is CASRSSVNGGYEQYF.

The V call is TRBV5-5, the J call TRBJ2-1, with 9 positions matching TRBD2. V lost 4 bases, J lost 0 bases, and 11 bases stayed unmatched. This CDR3 spans 18 amino acids. CDR1 is SGHKS, CDR2 YYEKEE, per germline (reference sequence). The CDR3 here is CASSNHPNSGSSYNEQFF. CDR3 in DNA: TGTGCCAGCAGCAACCACCCTAATAGCGGGAGCTCCTACAATGAGCAGTTCTTC.

This clonotype was observed many times. The genes are TRBV29-1 and TRBJ2-7; tentative D call: TRBD1 (5 bases). V was pared by 7 bases and J by 5 bases, with 9 bases between. Germline V lookup: CDR1 SQVTM, CDR2 ANQGSEA. The CDR3 consists of 10 residues. Written as DNA, the CDR3 is TGCAGCGCTAGGACAAACGAGCAGTACTTC. Protein product: CSARTNEQYF.

This clonotype was detected ten times or more. The chain uses TRBV7-7 and TRBJ2-5; the D is unclear. The germline V gene encodes CDR1 SSHAT and CDR2 FNYEAQ (reference sequence). CDR3 size: 13 residues. V lost 5 bases and J 0 bases, leaving 7 bases between the germline ends. This CDR3 is CASSGGYQETQYF. The DNA of the CDR3 is TGTGCCAGCAGCGGTGGGTACCAAGAGACCCAGTACTTC.

The V call is TRBV29-1, the J call TRBJ1-2, with 12 bases aligning to TRBD1. Germline trimming cut 2 bases from V and 8 bases from J; bases unmatched to any gene: 9. Germline V CDR1 and CDR2: SQVTM, ANQGSEA. This CDR3 comprises 15 residues. The CDR3 loop is CSVENRDRGRQGYTF. Here the CDR3 DNA reads TGCAGCGTTGAAAACCGGGACAGGGGGCGTCAGGGCTACACCTTC.

The chain recombines TRBV20-1 with TRBJ2-1, with 7 bases that match TRBD1. The CDR3 extends over 15 amino acids. Germline values: CDR1 DFQATT, CDR2 SNEGSKA (reference sequence). Trimming removed 3 bases from V and 6 bases from J; junction bases left unmatched: 11. DNA of the CDR3: TGCAGTGCTAGTACTCTTCAACAGGGGACCAATGAGCAGTTCTTC. It encodes CSASTLQQGTNEQFF.